One TCR beta chain is described in this entry. The authors' processing: Counts of nucleated cells, estimated from reference gene primer amplification, were obtained. Generated by immunoSEQ multiplex PCR, the TCRdb table keeps only in-frame clones and is missing some. V and J calls plus clone size are reproduced from that table; the DNA served to infer D and trimming. Here the sample spans 300,000 to 400,000 clones, about nine tenths being singletons. In terms of age and location, participants ranged from roughly 18 to 89 years and lived in about two dozen US areas. Grouping used clinical history reported by participants in a survey and questionnaire. These data originate in a study of blood T cell repertoires in COVID-19. V trimming: 1 base; J trimming: 3 bases; junction bases outside the gene matches: 3. Germline CDR1 is SGDLS and CDR2 is YYNGEE. The CDR3 has 14 amino acids.

The chain joins TRBV9 to TRBJ1-2, with 7 bases that match TRBD1. Source material: PBMCs or T cells enriched from blood (not recorded which). This clonotype was sampled from a man in his sixties who had recovered from COVID-19. CDR3 residues: CASSVSTGYYGYTF. The DNA for the CDR3 is TGTGCCAGCAGCGTATCGACAGGGTACTATGGCTACACCTTC.